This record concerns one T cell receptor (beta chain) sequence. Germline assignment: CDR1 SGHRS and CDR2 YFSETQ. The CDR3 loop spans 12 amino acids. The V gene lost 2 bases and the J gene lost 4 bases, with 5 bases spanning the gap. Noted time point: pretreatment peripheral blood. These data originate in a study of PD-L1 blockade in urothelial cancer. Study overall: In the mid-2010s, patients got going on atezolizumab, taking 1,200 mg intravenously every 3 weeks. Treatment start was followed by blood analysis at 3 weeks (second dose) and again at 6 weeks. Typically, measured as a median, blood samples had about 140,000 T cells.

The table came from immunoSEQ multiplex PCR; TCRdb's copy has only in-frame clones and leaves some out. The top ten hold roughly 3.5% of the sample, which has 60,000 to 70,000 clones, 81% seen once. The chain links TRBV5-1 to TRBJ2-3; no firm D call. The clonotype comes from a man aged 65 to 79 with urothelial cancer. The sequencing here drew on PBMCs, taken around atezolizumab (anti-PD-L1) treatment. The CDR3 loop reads CASSFSADTQYF. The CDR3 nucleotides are TGCGCCAGCAGCTTCTCTGCAGATACGCAGTATTTT. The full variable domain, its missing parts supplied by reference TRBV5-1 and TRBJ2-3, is KAGVTQTPRYLIKTRGQQVTLSCSPISGHRSVSWYQQTPGQGLQFLFEYFSETQRNKGNFPGRFSGRQFSNSRSEMNVSTLELGDSALYLCASSFSADTQYFGPGTRLTVL.